Each of the 3 T cell receptor beta chains below was sequenced from the same sample in a study of identical twins. TCRdb reanalysed the 5' RACE reads using MiXCR and keeps one entry per CDR3 protein. The table records 420,000 or so distinct CDR3 sequences, roughly 20% of them present only once. The sample was naive T cells sorted from blood. The receptors originated from a man aged 45-65 years in good health.

This clonotype has a count of ten or more. The chain joins TRBV5-1 to TRBJ2-1; D is tentatively TRBD1 or TRBD2 (6 bases each). The V gene lost 4 bases and the J gene lost 4 bases, with 12 bases spanning the gap. The CDR3 has 14 residues. Per germline, CDR1 SGHRS and CDR2 YFSETQ. CDR3 amino acids: CASSGGPNYNEQFF. Here the CDR3 DNA reads TGCGCCAGCAGCGGGGGGCCTAATTACAATGAGCAGTTCTTC.

CDR3 nucleotides: TGTGCCAGCAGTTTCACCGGGACCCCCGGGCAGCCCCAGCATTTT. This encodes CASSFTGTPGQPQHF. J is TRBJ1-5 and V is TRBV27; D might be TRBD1 (5 bases). The germline CDR1 and CDR2 sequences are MNHEY and SMNVEV (reference sequence). Deletions cut 3 bases from V and 7 bases from J, with 16 bases between. CDR3 length equals 15 residues.

This clonotype was counted only a few times. The CDR3 loop reads CASSPVRPSTDTQYF. The DNA of the CDR3 is TGTGCCAGCTCACCCGTCAGACCTAGCACAGATACGCAGTATTTT. This chain links TRBV18 with TRBJ2-3; D is unclear. Trimming removed 3 bases at V and 0 bases at J, with 10 bases between. Germline V gene sequence: CDR1 KGHSH, CDR2 LQKENI. The CDR3 extends over 15 amino acids.